This T cell receptor beta chain was identified in a study of shared clonotypes between healthy human individuals. Study-wide results and limits: Generally, naive subsets came out with larger estimated richness than memory subsets. The generation probabilities recorded for non-shared clonotypes fell below those of clonotypes shared by all four donors.

This CDR3 spans 15 amino acids. With V trimmed by 2 bases and J by 3 bases, 6 bases remained unmatched. In germline, CDR1 is KGHSH, CDR2 LQKENI. CD45RO-negative cells were positively selected for CCR7, leaving out terminally differentiated effector memory CD45RA+ cells. The protocol was immunoSEQ multiplex PCR, while the TCRdb copy is restricted to in-frame clones and leaves out a portion. This table has approximately 810,000 clones, around 92% appearing once. As regards this clone: Its antigen is unknown.

The sample taken for sequencing was naive CD8+ T cells sorted from blood. V and J are TRBV18 and TRBJ1-1; 7 nucleotides align to TRBD1. The sequence derives from a man aged 30 to 39 in good health. As DNA, the CDR3 is TGTGCCAGCTCACCAAGACAGGGCTTGGACACTGAAGCTTTCTTT. Residues: CASSPRQGLDTEAFF.